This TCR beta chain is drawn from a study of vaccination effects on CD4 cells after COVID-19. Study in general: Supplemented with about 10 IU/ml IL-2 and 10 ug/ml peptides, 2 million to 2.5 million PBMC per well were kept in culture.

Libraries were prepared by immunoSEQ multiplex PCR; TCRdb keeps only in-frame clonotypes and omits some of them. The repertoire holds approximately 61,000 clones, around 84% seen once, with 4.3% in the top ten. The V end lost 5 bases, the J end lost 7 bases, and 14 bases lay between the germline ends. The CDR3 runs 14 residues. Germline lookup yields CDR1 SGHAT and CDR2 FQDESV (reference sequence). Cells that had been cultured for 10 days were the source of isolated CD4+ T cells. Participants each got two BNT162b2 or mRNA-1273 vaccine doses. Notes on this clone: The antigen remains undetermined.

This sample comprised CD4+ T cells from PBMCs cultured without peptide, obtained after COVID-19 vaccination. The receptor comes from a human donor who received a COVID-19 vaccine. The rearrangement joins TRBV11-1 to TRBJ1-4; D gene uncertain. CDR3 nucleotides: TGTGCCAGCAGCCTCGGACCCGGAGGTGAAAAACTGTTTTTT. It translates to CASSLGPGGEKLFF.